This T cell receptor (beta chain) was observed in a study of regulatory dendritic cells for organ transplantation. CFSE-labeled sorted T cells met regulatory or mature dendritic cells for 5 to 6 days. The ends were cut back, 1 base at V and 0 bases at J, with 11 bases in the middle. The CDR3 length is 16 residues. Germline V gives CDR1 SGHAT, CDR2 FQNNGV. A single count supports this clone. Its matching antigen is unknown. TCRdb's copy holds only in-frame clones and misses some; the assay was immunoSEQ multiplex PCR. The sample lists under 9,000 clones, 55% to 80% occurring once. The TCR was taken from a human donor in good health. The chain carries TRBV11-2 and TRBJ2-3; no definite D call. The sample consisted of memory CD4+ T cells from blood cultured with dendritic cells. Subset given: CD45RO+ memory T cells. In nucleotides, the CDR3 is TGTGCCAGCAGCTTAGGCCCAGGAACTAGCACAGATACGCAGTATTTT. Its translation is CASSLGPGTSTDTQYF.